The subject of this entry is one TCR beta chain. CDR1 and CDR2 from the germline V gene are MNHEY and SVGAGI. The CDR3 is 15 residues long. Losses at the gene ends were 8 bases for V and 9 bases for J; bases not matched to a gene: 12. The data were obtained in a study of shared T cell receptors in the human thymus. This table comes from immunoSEQ multiplex PCR, and its TCRdb copy is limited to in-frame clones, with some not included. The sample comprises 720,000 or so clones, 80% to 90% of which are singletons, and about 0.0098% rests with the top ten. These data are also associated with another study on human thymus T cells. From that paper: Resections removed during corrective heart surgery provided the thymus tissue used.

This TCR was recovered from a girl in the first two years of life with a congenital heart defect. Input material: thymocytes. This sequence joins TRBV6-5 and TRBJ2-2; 10 bases align to TRBD1. CDR3 sequence (DNA): TGTGCCAGCGGTCGGGACAGGGGAATGGGTAGGGAGCTGTTTTTT. Protein: CASGRDRGMGRELFF.